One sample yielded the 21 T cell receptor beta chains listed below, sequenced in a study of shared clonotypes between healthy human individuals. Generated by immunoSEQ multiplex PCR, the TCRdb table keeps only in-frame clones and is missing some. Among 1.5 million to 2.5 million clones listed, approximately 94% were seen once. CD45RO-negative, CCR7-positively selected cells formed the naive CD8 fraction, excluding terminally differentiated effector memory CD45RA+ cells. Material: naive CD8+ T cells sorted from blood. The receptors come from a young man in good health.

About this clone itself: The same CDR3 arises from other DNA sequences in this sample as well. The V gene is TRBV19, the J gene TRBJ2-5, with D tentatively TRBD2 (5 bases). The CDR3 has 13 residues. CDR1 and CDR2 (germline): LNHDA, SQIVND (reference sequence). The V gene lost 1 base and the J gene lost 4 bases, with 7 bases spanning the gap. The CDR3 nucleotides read TGTGCCAGTAGTATAGGTGGAGGAGAGACCCAGTACTTC. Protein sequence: CASSIGGGETQYF.

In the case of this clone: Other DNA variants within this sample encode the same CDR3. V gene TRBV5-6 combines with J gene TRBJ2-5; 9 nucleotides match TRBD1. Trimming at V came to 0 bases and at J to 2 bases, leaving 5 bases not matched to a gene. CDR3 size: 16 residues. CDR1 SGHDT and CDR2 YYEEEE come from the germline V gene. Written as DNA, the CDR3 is TGTGCCAGCAGCTTGGGGGGACAGGGACGGCAAGAGACCCAGTACTTC. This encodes CASSLGGQGRQETQYF.

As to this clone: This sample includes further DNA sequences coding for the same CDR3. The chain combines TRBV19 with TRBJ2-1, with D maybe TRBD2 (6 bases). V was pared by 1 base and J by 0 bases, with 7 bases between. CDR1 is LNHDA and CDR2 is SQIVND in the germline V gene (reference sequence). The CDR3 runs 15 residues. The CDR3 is CASSIAGSSYNEQFF. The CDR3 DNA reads TGTGCCAGTAGTATAGCCGGGAGCTCCTACAATGAGCAGTTCTTC.

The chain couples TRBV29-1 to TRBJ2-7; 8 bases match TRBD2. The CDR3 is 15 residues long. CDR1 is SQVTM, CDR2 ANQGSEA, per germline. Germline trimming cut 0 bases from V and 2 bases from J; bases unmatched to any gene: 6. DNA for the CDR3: TGCAGCGTTGAAGATCCAGCGGGAGCCACCTACGAGCAGTACTTC. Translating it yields CSVEDPAGATYEQYF.

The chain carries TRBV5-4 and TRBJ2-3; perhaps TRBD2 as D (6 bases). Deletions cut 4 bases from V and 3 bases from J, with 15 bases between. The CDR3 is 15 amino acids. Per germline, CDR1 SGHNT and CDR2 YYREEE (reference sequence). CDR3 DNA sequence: TGTGCCAGCAGCCTATTGTGGGAGGAGACAGATACGCAGTATTTT. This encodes CASSLLWEETDTQYF.

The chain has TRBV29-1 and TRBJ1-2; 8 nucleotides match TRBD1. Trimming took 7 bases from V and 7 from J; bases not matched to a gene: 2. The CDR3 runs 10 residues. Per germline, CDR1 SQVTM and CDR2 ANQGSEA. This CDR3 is CSDTGGGYTF. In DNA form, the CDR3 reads TGCAGCGATACAGGGGGTGGCTACACCTTC.

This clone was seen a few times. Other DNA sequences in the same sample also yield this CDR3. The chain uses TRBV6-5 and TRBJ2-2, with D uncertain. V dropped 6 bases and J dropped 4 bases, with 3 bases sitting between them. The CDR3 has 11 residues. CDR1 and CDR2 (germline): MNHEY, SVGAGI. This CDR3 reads CASRGTGELFF. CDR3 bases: TGTGCCAGCAGGGGCACCGGGGAGCTGTTTTTT.

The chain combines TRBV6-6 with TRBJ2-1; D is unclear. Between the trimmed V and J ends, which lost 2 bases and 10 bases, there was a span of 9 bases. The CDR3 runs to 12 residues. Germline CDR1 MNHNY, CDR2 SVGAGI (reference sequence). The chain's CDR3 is CASSYPDGEQFF. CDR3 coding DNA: TGTGCCAGCAGTTACCCCGACGGGGAGCAGTTCTTC.

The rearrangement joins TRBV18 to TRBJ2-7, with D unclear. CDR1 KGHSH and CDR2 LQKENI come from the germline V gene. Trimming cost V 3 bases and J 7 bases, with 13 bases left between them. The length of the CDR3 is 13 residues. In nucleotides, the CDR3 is TGTGCCAGCTCACCCCAGGACCTGGGGGAGCAGTACTTC. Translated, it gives CASSPQDLGEQYF.

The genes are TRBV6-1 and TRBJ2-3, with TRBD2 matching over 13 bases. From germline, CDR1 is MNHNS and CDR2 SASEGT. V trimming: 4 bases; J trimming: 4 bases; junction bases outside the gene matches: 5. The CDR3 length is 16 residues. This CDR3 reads CASSGLAGGLADTQYF. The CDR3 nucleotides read TGTGCCAGCAGTGGACTAGCGGGGGGACTTGCAGATACGCAGTATTTT.

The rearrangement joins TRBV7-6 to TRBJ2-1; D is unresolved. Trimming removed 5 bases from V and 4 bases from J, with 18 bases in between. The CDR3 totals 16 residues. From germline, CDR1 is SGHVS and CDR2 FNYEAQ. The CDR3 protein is CASSPARVYSYNEQFF. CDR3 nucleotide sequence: TGTGCCAGCAGCCCTGCCCGGGTCTACTCTTACAATGAGCAGTTCTTC.

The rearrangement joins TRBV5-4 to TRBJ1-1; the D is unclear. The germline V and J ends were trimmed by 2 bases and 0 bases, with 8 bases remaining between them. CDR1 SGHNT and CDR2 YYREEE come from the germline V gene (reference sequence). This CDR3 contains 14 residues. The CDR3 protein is CASSFSVMNTEAFF. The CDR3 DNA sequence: TGTGCCAGCAGCTTCTCCGTCATGAACACTGAAGCTTTCTTT. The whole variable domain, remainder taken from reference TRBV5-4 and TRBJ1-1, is ETGVTQSPTHLIKTRGQQVTLRCSSQSGHNTVSWYQQALGQGPQFIFQYYREEENGRGNFPPRFSGLQFPNYSSELNVNALELDDSALYLCASSFSVMNTEAFFGQGTRLTVV.

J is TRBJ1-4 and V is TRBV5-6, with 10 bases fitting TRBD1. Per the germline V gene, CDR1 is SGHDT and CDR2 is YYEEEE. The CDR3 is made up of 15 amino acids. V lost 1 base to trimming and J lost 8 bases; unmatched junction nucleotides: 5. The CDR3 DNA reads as TGTGCCAGCAGCTTGTTCGGGACAGGGGACGAAAAACTGTTTTTT. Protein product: CASSLFGTGDEKLFF.

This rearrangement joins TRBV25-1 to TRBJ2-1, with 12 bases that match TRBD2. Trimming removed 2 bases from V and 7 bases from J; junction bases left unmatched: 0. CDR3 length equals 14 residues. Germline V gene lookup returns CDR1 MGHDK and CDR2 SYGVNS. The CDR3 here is CASSETSGGNEQFF. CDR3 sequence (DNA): TGTGCCAGCAGTGAAACTAGCGGGGGGAATGAGCAGTTCTTC.

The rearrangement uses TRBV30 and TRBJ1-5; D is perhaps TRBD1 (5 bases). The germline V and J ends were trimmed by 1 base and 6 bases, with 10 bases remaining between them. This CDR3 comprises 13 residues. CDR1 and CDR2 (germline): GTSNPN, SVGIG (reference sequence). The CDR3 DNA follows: TGTGCCTGGAGTGAACAGGCTGCTCAGCCCCAGCATTTT. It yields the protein CAWSEQAAQPQHF.

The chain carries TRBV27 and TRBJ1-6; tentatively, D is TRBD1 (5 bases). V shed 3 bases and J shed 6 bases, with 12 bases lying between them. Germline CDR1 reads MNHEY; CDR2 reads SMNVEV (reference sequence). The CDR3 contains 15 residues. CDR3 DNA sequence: TGTGCCAGCAGTTTCGCGGGGGTCAGTAATTCACCCCTCCACTTT. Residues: CASSFAGVSNSPLHF.

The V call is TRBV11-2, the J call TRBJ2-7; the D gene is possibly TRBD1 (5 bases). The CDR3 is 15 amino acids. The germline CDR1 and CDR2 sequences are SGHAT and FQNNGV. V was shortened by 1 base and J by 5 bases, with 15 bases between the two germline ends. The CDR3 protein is CASSLVSRGLHEQYF. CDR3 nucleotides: TGTGCCAGCAGCTTAGTAAGTAGGGGTCTCCACGAGCAGTACTTC.

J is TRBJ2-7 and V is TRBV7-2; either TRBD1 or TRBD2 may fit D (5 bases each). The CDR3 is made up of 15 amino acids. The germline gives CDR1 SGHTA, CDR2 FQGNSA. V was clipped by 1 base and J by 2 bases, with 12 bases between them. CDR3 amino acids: CASSLVGESPYEQYF. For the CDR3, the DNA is TGTGCCAGCAGCTTAGTGGGGGAGTCCCCCTACGAGCAGTACTTC. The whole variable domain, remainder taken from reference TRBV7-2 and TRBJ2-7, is GAGVSQSPSNKVTEKGKDVELRCDPISGHTALYWYRQSLGQGLEFLIYFQGNSAPDKSGLPSDRFSAERTGGSVSTLTIQRTQQEDSAVYLCASSLVGESPYEQYFGPGTRLTVT.

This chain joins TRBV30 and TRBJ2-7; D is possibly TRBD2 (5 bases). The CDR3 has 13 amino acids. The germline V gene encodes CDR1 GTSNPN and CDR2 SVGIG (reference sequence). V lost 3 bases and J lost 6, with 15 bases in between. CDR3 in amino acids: CAWRNGIPPEQYF. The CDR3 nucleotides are TGTGCCTGGAGGAACGGGATCCCCCCCGAGCAGTACTTC.

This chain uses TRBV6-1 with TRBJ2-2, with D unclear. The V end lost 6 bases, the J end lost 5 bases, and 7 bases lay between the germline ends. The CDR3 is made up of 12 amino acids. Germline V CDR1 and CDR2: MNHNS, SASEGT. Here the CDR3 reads CASRPVTGELFF. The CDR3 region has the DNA TGTGCCAGCAGGCCGGTGACCGGGGAGCTGTTTTTT.

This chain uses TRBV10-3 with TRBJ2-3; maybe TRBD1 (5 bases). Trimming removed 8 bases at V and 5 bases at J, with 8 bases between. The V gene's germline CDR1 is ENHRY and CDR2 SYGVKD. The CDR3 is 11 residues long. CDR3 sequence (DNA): TGTGCCATCTCCCAGGGAGATACGCAGTATTTT. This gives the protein CAISQGDTQYF.